This is a list of T cell receptor beta chains from one sample in a study of early T cells in non-severe SARS-CoV-2 infection. TCRdb used MiXCR to reprocess the 5' RACE reads, holding one entry per CDR3 protein. The top ten clones hold more than 7.5% of a sample with nearly 60,000 distinct CDR3 sequences, about 13% of them seen once. What was sequenced was whole blood. The receptors originated from an adult who was a healthcare worker with PCR-confirmed SARS-CoV-2 infection or an uninfected control (not recorded which). The CDR3 runs from the conserved cysteine through the conserved F or W. A D gene is named only where the DNA matches it firmly. Some rows mark clone size as missing; the rest say once, few, many or name a class of expanded clone.

TGCAGCGTTGCTAGCGGGAGGCCAGAGACCCAGTACTTC,CSVASGRPETQYF,once,TRBD2,TRBV29-1,TRBJ2-5
TGTGCCAGCAGTTTAGACCTGGAGGGTTCAGATACGCAGTATTTT,CASSLDLEGSDTQYF,few,.,TRBV12-3/TRBV12-4,TRBJ2-3
TGTGCCAGCAGCGGAAACAGGGGCTACGAGCAGTACTTC,CASSGNRGYEQYF,.,TRBD1,TRBV3-1,TRBJ2-7
TGCAGTGCTAGAGAAGCAGGGGAGGTAGGCCCCCAGCATTTT,CSAREAGEVGPQHF,.,.,TRBV20-1,TRBJ1-5
TGTGCTAGCAGCTTACTGGGCGGGGGCACGGAAGAGACCCAGTACTTC,CASSLLGGGTEETQYF,few,.,TRBV7-7,TRBJ2-5
TGTGCCAGCAGTTTAAGGTACGGGCAGTACTTC,CASSLRYGQYF,once,.,TRBV28,TRBJ2-7
TGTGCCAGCAGTTCAATAGCGGGAGTTCGTGGAGGAAACATTCAGTACTTC,CASSSIAGVRGGNIQYF,.,TRBD2,TRBV27,TRBJ2-4
TGCAGCGCCAACCGGGACGTTGACGCCGAGCAGTACTTC,CSANRDVDAEQYF,.,.,TRBV29-1,TRBJ2-7
TGTGCCAGCAGCCCGCCGAACTCGGGTGAGCAGTACTTC,CASSPPNSGEQYF,.,.,TRBV6-2/TRBV6-3,TRBJ2-7
TGTGCCAGTAGAAGGGACAGGGGCTCCTACGAGCAGTACTTC,CASRRDRGSYEQYF,.,TRBD1,TRBV19,TRBJ2-7
TGCGCCAGCAGCCAAGAACTAATGGGGACAGATACGCAGTATTTT,CASSQELMGTDTQYF,.,.,TRBV4-1,TRBJ2-3
TGTGCCAGCAGTCCCCGACAGGGAAGCACAGATACGCAGTATTTT,CASSPRQGSTDTQYF,.,TRBD1,TRBV12-3/TRBV12-4,TRBJ2-3
TGTGCCAGTAGTCCTTGGGACAGGGGGAATGAAAAACTGTTTTTT,CASSPWDRGNEKLFF,.,TRBD1,TRBV19,TRBJ1-4
TGTGCCAGCAGTTACAGGGGGGACGGATCTGGGGCCAACGTCCTGACTTTC,CASSYRGDGSGANVLTF,.,.,TRBV6-5,TRBJ2-6
TGTGCCAGCAGCTTGTCTGCGGACGCTCTCGAAGCTTTCTTT,CASSLSADALEAFF,few,.,TRBV7-2,TRBJ1-1
TGTGCCAGCAGCTTGGTAGCGGGGGCAAGCTCCTACAATGAGCAGTTCTTC,CASSLVAGASSYNEQFF,many,TRBD2,TRBV7-2,TRBJ2-1
TGCGCCAGCAGCCCGACGGTAACCTACGAGCAGTACTTC,CASSPTVTYEQYF,many,.,TRBV5-1,TRBJ2-7
TGTGCCAGCAGCATGGGACCGATGTACAATGAGCAGTTCTTC,CASSMGPMYNEQFF,.,.,TRBV7-2,TRBJ2-1
TGCGCCAGCAGCGGGGGGACAGGGTTGGATGAGCAGTTCTTC,CASSGGTGLDEQFF,.,TRBD1,TRBV5-1,TRBJ2-1
TGTGCCAGCAGCCCCCCCGGACAGGGGAGCGAGCAGTACTTC,CASSPPGQGSEQYF,many,TRBD1,TRBV7-3,TRBJ2-7
TGTGCCAGCGGGAAGTCGCGGGGACTGGAGCTGTTTTTT,CASGKSRGLELFF,.,.,TRBV11-2,TRBJ2-2
TGTGCCAGCAGCCTAGACGGGGGGGGCACTGAAGCTTTCTTT,CASSLDGGGTEAFF,.,.,TRBV6-1,TRBJ1-1
TGTGCCAGCAGCCCCAGGACAGGGGTGACTAGACAGCCCCAGCATTTT,CASSPRTGVTRQPQHF,.,TRBD1,TRBV7-9,TRBJ1-5
TGTGCCATCAGTCCGGGACAGGGCTATGGCTACACCTTC,CAISPGQGYGYTF,.,TRBD1,TRBV10-3,TRBJ1-2
TGTGCCAGCAGCCGCCCGGGCGATGAGCAGTTCTTC,CASSRPGDEQFF,.,.,TRBV27,TRBJ2-1
TGTGCCAGCAGTCCAGAACAGGTAGCCTACGAGCAGTACTTC,CASSPEQVAYEQYF,.,.,TRBV28,TRBJ2-7
TGTGCCAGTAGGACTAGCGGTGGGCTCTACAATGAGCAGTTCTTC,CASRTSGGLYNEQFF,.,TRBD2,TRBV19,TRBJ2-1
TGTGCCAGCAGCCCCGACCGGACAGGGCGGGTCGGGGAGCTGTTTTTT,CASSPDRTGRVGELFF,.,TRBD1,TRBV7-9,TRBJ2-2
TGTGCCAGCAGCCACGCAGGTATGAACACTGAAGCTTTCTTT,CASSHAGMNTEAFF,few,.,TRBV14,TRBJ1-1
TGTGCCAGCAGTTTAGGGACAGGGGGATACACCATATATTTT,CASSLGTGGYTIYF,many,TRBD1,TRBV28,TRBJ1-3
TGTGCCAGGCGACAGGCGAACACCGGGGAGCTGTTTTTT,CARRQANTGELFF,many,.,TRBV2,TRBJ2-2
TGCGCCAGCAGCTTGGGAGTGACTAGCGGGGGGGCCGCAGATACGCAGTATTTT,CASSLGVTSGGAADTQYF,many,TRBD2,TRBV5-1,TRBJ2-3
TGCAGTGCGGAGAGGGGGGACCCAGATACGCAGTATTTT,CSAERGDPDTQYF,few,.,TRBV20-1,TRBJ2-3
TGTGCCAGCAGCCCATTGTTGACAGCCCCCCCTGGGGCCAACGTCCTGACTTTC,CASSPLLTAPPGANVLTF,.,.,TRBV3-2,TRBJ2-6
TGTGCCAGCAGTTCCCCAGGCCATACGCAGTATTTT,CASSSPGHTQYF,few,.,TRBV27,TRBJ2-3
TGCGCCAGCAGCCCCACCCCGAGCTCCTACGAGCAGTACTTC,CASSPTPSSYEQYF,.,.,TRBV5-1,TRBJ2-7
TGCGCCAGCAGCTTGGAGGGCTCCTATAATTCACCCCTCCACTTT,CASSLEGSYNSPLHF,many,.,TRBV5-1,TRBJ1-6
TGTGCCACCAGTACCCATAGAGAGGGTTGGGCTGAAGCTTTCTTT,CATSTHREGWAEAFF,few,.,TRBV24-1,TRBJ1-1
TGTGCCAGTAGTATAGATATGGGGACTAACTATGGCTACACCTTC,CASSIDMGTNYGYTF,few,.,TRBV19,TRBJ1-2
TGCAGTGCAGACGAGGACAGGCGGCGTGAGCAGTTCTTC,CSADEDRRREQFF,few,TRBD1,TRBV20-1,TRBJ2-1
TGTGCCAGCGGGGGGGGACAAGCACAATACAATGAGCAGTTCTTC,CASGGGQAQYNEQFF,.,.,TRBV12-3/TRBV12-4,TRBJ2-1
TGTGCCAGCGGGCTGACCGCGGGAGCTGATACGCAGTATTTT,CASGLTAGADTQYF,.,TRBD2,TRBV7-9,TRBJ2-3
TGTGCAAGTCGCTTAGCTTCTCAGCCCTACGAGCAGTACTTC,CASRLASQPYEQYF,many,.,TRBV12-2,TRBJ2-7
TGTGCCTCCCAGACGGGGGGCCGGGACACAGATACGCAGTATTTT,CASQTGGRDTDTQYF,few,.,TRBV9,TRBJ2-3
TGTGCCAGCAGCTTAGCGGACAGGGGCTACGAGCAGTACTTC,CASSLADRGYEQYF,few,TRBD1,TRBV7-8,TRBJ2-7
TGCAGTGCTAGAGGCGGGGACAGGATGAGCTCTGGGGCCAACGTCCTGACTTTC,CSARGGDRMSSGANVLTF,many,TRBD1,TRBV20-1,TRBJ2-6
TGTGCCAGCACGATGGGAGCAGGGATTCCCTATGGCTACACCTTC,CASTMGAGIPYGYTF,many,.,TRBV18,TRBJ1-2
TGTGCCAGCAGTTTTGGGCTAGCGGGGTTCGAGCAGTACTTC,CASSFGLAGFEQYF,large,TRBD2,TRBV27,TRBJ2-7
TGCGCCAGCAGCCCGAGGACAGCTGGAAACACCATATATTTT,CASSPRTAGNTIYF,.,.,TRBV4-3,TRBJ1-3
TGTGCCAGCAGCAAAGGACTAGCGGGTCCGAGGGAGACCCAGTACTTC,CASSKGLAGPRETQYF,many,.,TRBV21-1,TRBJ2-5
TGCGCCAGCAGCTTGGTGGGGGATAGGTATAATTCACCCCTCCACTTT,CASSLVGDRYNSPLHF,many,.,TRBV5-1,TRBJ1-6
TGTGCCAGTAGTATAGATCAGGGAGTAGGACAGCCCCAGCATTTT,CASSIDQGVGQPQHF,many,.,TRBV19,TRBJ1-5
TGTGCCAGCAGTGCCGGTAACGGCGGTATTGAGCAGTTCTTC,CASSAGNGGIEQFF,many,.,TRBV6-1,TRBJ2-1
TGTGCCACCGCCGAGGACTACAATCAGCCCCAGCATTTT,CATAEDYNQPQHF,few,.,TRBV10-3,TRBJ1-5
TGTGCCACCAGTGATAGAGCGGGGGGGCCCCTGGATACGCAGTATTTT,CATSDRAGGPLDTQYF,few,TRBD2,TRBV24-1,TRBJ2-3